The entry that follows covers one TCR beta chain sequence. The antigen remains undetermined. This record comes from a study of cytomegalovirus exposure and HLA in healthy donors. Vbeta (60) and Jbeta (13) primers were used in the PCR. The protocol was immunoSEQ multiplex PCR, while the TCRdb copy is restricted to in-frame clones and leaves out a portion. The table lists 100,000 or so clones, under 80% of them singletons, with approximately 8.6% in the top ten. The germline V gene encodes CDR1 MNHEY and CDR2 SVGAGI. The CDR3 covers 15 residues. V shed 6 bases and J 3 bases; nucleotides not matched to a gene: 6. Whole-study findings and limits: Several V segments, TRBV6-2 and TRBV6-3 among them, could not be told apart and were dropped. TCR beta sequences reportedly predicted most subjects' HLA-A and HLA-B alleles accurately. Sequencing likely generated an artifact that appeared as a cluster of highly shared sequence variants.

This sequence originates from a woman aged 40 to 50 in good health and CMV-seropositive. Sequenced: PBMCs. The chain carries TRBV6-5 and TRBJ1-5; 9 bases align to TRBD1. The CDR3 region has the DNA TGTGCCAGCAGATCCGGGACAGGGATCAATCAGCCCCAGCATTTT. This gives the protein CASRSGTGINQPQHF.